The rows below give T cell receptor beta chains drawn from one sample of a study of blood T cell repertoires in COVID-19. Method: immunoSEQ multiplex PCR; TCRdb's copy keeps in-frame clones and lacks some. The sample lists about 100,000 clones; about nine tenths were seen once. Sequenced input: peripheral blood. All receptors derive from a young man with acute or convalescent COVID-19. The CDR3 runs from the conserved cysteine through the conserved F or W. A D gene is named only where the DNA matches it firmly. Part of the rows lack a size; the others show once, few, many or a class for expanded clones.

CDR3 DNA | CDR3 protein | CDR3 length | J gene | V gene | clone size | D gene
TGTGCCAGTAGTGCTTCGGGAAACTGGTACTTC | CASSASGNWYF | 11 | TRBJ2-7 | TRBV19 | - | -
TGTGCCAGCTCACCTCCTCCGGGACAATTTTACAATGAGCAGTTCTTC | CASSPPPGQFYNEQFF | 16 | TRBJ2-1 | TRBV18 | once | -
TGTGCCAGCAGTTTGGCGACAGGGGGCGAAAAACTGTTTTTT | CASSLATGGEKLFF | 14 | TRBJ1-4 | TRBV27 | - | TRBD1
TGCGCCAGCAGCCCGGCCACCGGGTATGGGCAGTACTTC | CASSPATGYGQYF | 13 | TRBJ2-7 | TRBV5-1 | - | -
TGTGCCAGCAGCTTCGACACGACCTCCTACAATGAGCAGTTCTTC | CASSFDTTSYNEQFF | 15 | TRBJ2-1 | TRBV5-4 | - | -
TGTGCCAGCAGCTTAGAGTGGGGGGATACAGGGGCCTATGGCTACACCTTC | CASSLEWGDTGAYGYTF | 17 | TRBJ1-2 | TRBV11-2 | - | TRBD1
TGCGCCAGCAGTGTGCAACGTCGAAGCGGCAGCCGCACAGATACGCAGTATTTT | CASSVQRRSGSRTDTQYF | 18 | TRBJ2-3 | TRBV10-1 | few | -
TGCGCCAGCAGCTTGGCCGGGACAGGGTACTACAATGAGCAGTTCTTC | CASSLAGTGYYNEQFF | 16 | TRBJ2-1 | TRBV5-1 | - | TRBD1
TGTGCCAGCAGTGATGTCTCAGGGAACTATGGCTACACCTTC | CASSDVSGNYGYTF | 14 | TRBJ1-2 | TRBV2 | - | -
TGTGCCAGTAGTACTCGACAGGGATCCGCTCATTCACCCCTCCACTTT | CASSTRQGSAHSPLHF | 16 | TRBJ1-6 | TRBV19 | - | TRBD1
TGTGCCAGTAGTATTGAACCGGGACAGGGCCAAGAGACCCAGTACTTC | CASSIEPGQGQETQYF | 16 | TRBJ2-5 | TRBV19 | - | TRBD1
TGTGCCACCAGCAATGGGCCAGATGGCTCGAACACTGAAGCTTTCTTT | CATSNGPDGSNTEAFF | 16 | TRBJ1-1 | TRBV15 | - | -
TGTGCCAGCAGCCACGACAGGGGGCGCGGAGAGACCCAGTACTTC | CASSHDRGRGETQYF | 15 | TRBJ2-5 | TRBV4-2 | - | TRBD1
TGCGCCAGCAGCTCTTCGGTGAACACTGAAGCTTTCTTT | CASSSSVNTEAFF | 13 | TRBJ1-1 | TRBV5-1 | - | -
TGTGCCACCTCCGGGACAGCGAACACCGGGGAGCTGTTTTTT | CATSGTANTGELFF | 14 | TRBJ2-2 | TRBV19 | - | TRBD1
TGCAGCGTTGACGGACAGGATGGCTACACCTTC | CSVDGQDGYTF | 11 | TRBJ1-2 | TRBV29-1 | - | TRBD1
TGTGCCAGCAGTGGACAGGGCATCCAGGATAATTCACCCCTCCACTTT | CASSGQGIQDNSPLHF | 16 | TRBJ1-6 | TRBV6-1 | - | TRBD1
TGCAGTGCTAGTAAGGGGGTGGCTAATGAAAAACTGTTTTTT | CSASKGVANEKLFF | 14 | TRBJ1-4 | TRBV20-1 | - | -
TGTGCCAGCAGCTTGTACGAGGTAGACTTTGGCTACACCTTC | CASSLYEVDFGYTF | 14 | TRBJ1-2 | TRBV5-8 | - | -
TGTGCCAGCCGTTCTATGGGCGATGCAACTAATGAAAAACTGTTTTTT | CASRSMGDATNEKLFF | 16 | TRBJ1-4 | TRBV18 | once | -
TGTGCCAGCAGGACAGATAATGAAAAACTGTTTTTT | CASRTDNEKLFF | 12 | TRBJ1-4 | TRBV2 | - | -
TGCGCCAGCAGCCAAGACGGAACAGTTCAGGGAGGTCAGCCCCAGCATTTT | CASSQDGTVQGGQPQHF | 17 | TRBJ1-5 | TRBV4-1 | - | -
TGCGCCAGCAGCTTGGGTGGAGCCAACTCTGGGGCCAACGTCCTGACTTTC | CASSLGGANSGANVLTF | 17 | TRBJ2-6 | TRBV5-1 | - | -
TGTGCCAGCAGCTACGGACAGGGTGGGTGGTGGAACACTGAAGCTTTCTTT | CASSYGQGGWWNTEAFF | 17 | TRBJ1-1 | TRBV5-6 | - | TRBD1
TGTGCCATCAGTGACTTGGGGGGGACCAATCAGCCCCAGCATTTT | CAISDLGGTNQPQHF | 15 | TRBJ1-5 | TRBV10-3 | - | -
TGTGCCAGCAGCGAGACAGATTTCCTGAACACTGAAGCTTTCTTT | CASSETDFLNTEAFF | 15 | TRBJ1-1 | TRBV9 | - | -
TGTGCCAGCTCTCCCGGAACAGGGGGCTGGGAGACCCAGTACTTC | CASSPGTGGWETQYF | 15 | TRBJ2-5 | TRBV18 | - | TRBD1
TGTGCCAGCACCGATTATGCCGGGGACTACACCTTC | CASTDYAGDYTF | 12 | TRBJ1-2 | TRBV27 | - | -
TGTGCCAGCTCACCGGACAGGGGTTCTGGAAACACCATATATTTT | CASSPDRGSGNTIYF | 15 | TRBJ1-3 | TRBV18 | once | TRBD1
TGTGCCAGCAGCTCACCGTGGGGCCCTAGCTCTGGAAACACCATATATTTT | CASSSPWGPSSGNTIYF | 17 | TRBJ1-3 | TRBV7-2 | - | -
TGTGCCAGTAGTTGGGAGAGCTCTGGAAACACCATATATTTT | CASSWESSGNTIYF | 14 | TRBJ1-3 | TRBV19 | - | -
TGTGCCAGCAGTGATCCTCGGGGTTTTTACGAGCAGTACTTC | CASSDPRGFYEQYF | 14 | TRBJ2-7 | TRBV25-1 | - | -
TGTGCCAGCAGCTACAGTGGGACAGGGAACTACGAGCAGTACTTC | CASSYSGTGNYEQYF | 15 | TRBJ2-7 | TRBV3-1/TRBV3-2 | - | TRBD1
TGTGCCAGCAGCTCGCAAGATGACAGGTATAGCAATCAGCCCCAGCATTTT | CASSSQDDRYSNQPQHF | 17 | TRBJ1-5 | TRBV7-2 | - | -
TGTGCCAGCAGTGAATCCTCTGGACAGGGGTATGCCTACAATGAGCAGTTCTTC | CASSESSGQGYAYNEQFF | 18 | TRBJ2-1 | TRBV25-1 | - | TRBD1
TGTGCCTGGAGTTCAGGACAGGGCTCGGGCGAGCAGTACTTC | CAWSSGQGSGEQYF | 14 | TRBJ2-7 | TRBV30 | - | TRBD1
TGTGCCAGCAGCGCCATACAGCACTTGAACACTGAAGCTTTCTTT | CASSAIQHLNTEAFF | 15 | TRBJ1-1 | TRBV25-1 | - | -
TGTGCCAGCGCTACAGGCAATGAGCAGTTCTTC | CASATGNEQFF | 11 | TRBJ2-1 | TRBV6-5 | - | -
TGTGCCAGTAGTATTCAGGGCTTAGGAGAAAAACTGTTTTTT | CASSIQGLGEKLFF | 14 | TRBJ1-4 | TRBV19 | - | -
TGTGCCAGCAGCCCGAGGCGGCTCGGGACTAATGAAAAACTGTTTTTT | CASSPRRLGTNEKLFF | 16 | TRBJ1-4 | TRBV3-1/TRBV3-2 | - | -
TGTGCCAGCAGCAATAAGGAGAGTTCAGATACGCAGTATTTT | CASSNKESSDTQYF | 14 | TRBJ2-3 | TRBV21-1 | - | -
TGCGCCAGCAGCCAAGATGGAAGGGGACAGGGTTACGACGAGCAGTACTTC | CASSQDGRGQGYDEQYF | 17 | TRBJ2-7 | TRBV4-1 | - | TRBD1
TGTGCCAGCAGCCCCTGGGGACGACAGGGAGGAGGAGAAAAACTGTTTTTT | CASSPWGRQGGGEKLFF | 17 | TRBJ1-4 | TRBV9 | - | TRBD1
TGTGCCAGCTCACCAACCAGCTCCTATAATTCACCCCTCCACTTT | CASSPTSSYNSPLHF | 15 | TRBJ1-6 | TRBV18 | - | -
TGTGCCAGCAGTTTGAGGGGGCTGCCTAATGAAAAACTGTTTTTT | CASSLRGLPNEKLFF | 15 | TRBJ1-4 | TRBV27 | - | TRBD1
TGTGCCAGCAGTGACGGAGTCTCTGGAAACACCATATATTTT | CASSDGVSGNTIYF | 14 | TRBJ1-3 | TRBV6-1 | - | -
TGTGCCAGCAGCCTAGGACAGGGGGGTCAGCCCCAGCATTTT | CASSLGQGGQPQHF | 14 | TRBJ1-5 | TRBV7-9 | - | TRBD1
TGCAGCGTCCTCAGTATGGGACAGGGGGCGAGGAAGAGGTACGAGCAGTACTTC | CSVLSMGQGARKRYEQYF | 18 | TRBJ2-7 | TRBV29-1 | - | TRBD1
TGCGCCAGCAGCTCGGGACAGGGTTATAATTCACCCCTCCACTTT | CASSSGQGYNSPLHF | 15 | TRBJ1-6 | TRBV5-1 | many | TRBD1
TGCGCCAGCAGCCCGGGAGTTGGGGGGGTACGTTCCTACGAGCAGTACTTC | CASSPGVGGVRSYEQYF | 17 | TRBJ2-7 | TRBV4-1 | - | TRBD2
TGTGCCAGCAGCCGCCGGGAGACAGATACGCAGTATTTT | CASSRRETDTQYF | 13 | TRBJ2-3 | TRBV5-4 | - | -
TGCGCCAGCAGCTTGGCCGAACAGGGGTGGACTGAAGCTTTCTTT | CASSLAEQGWTEAFF | 15 | TRBJ1-1 | TRBV5-1 | - | TRBD1
TGTGCCAGCAGCCGCACCGGGACACAGAACACTGAAGCTTTCTTT | CASSRTGTQNTEAFF | 15 | TRBJ1-1 | TRBV11-2 | - | -
TGCGCCAGCAGCTTGCAAGTGGACAGCGAGGCCCAGTACTTC | CASSLQVDSEAQYF | 14 | TRBJ2-5 | TRBV5-1 | - | -
TGCGCCAGCAGCCAAACCCGACAGGGGACAGTTCGGGCCGGGGAGCTGTTTTTT | CASSQTRQGTVRAGELFF | 18 | TRBJ2-2 | TRBV4-1 | - | TRBD1
TGTGCCAGTACCCATCCTGGACTAGGAAACAATGAGCAGTTCTTC | CASTHPGLGNNEQFF | 15 | TRBJ2-1 | TRBV19 | - | TRBD2
TGTGCCAGCAGCTTAGGGCATTCCTACGAGCAGTACTTC | CASSLGHSYEQYF | 13 | TRBJ2-7 | TRBV7-9 | - | -
TGCGCCAGCAGCTCAAACAGGGCTCTCGGCTACACCTTC | CASSSNRALGYTF | 13 | TRBJ1-2 | TRBV5-1 | once | -
TGTGCCAGCAGCTTAGTACTTAGCCATGGCTACACCTTC | CASSLVLSHGYTF | 13 | TRBJ1-2 | TRBV5-6 | - | -